These 28 T cell receptor beta chains originate from one sample sequenced in a study of CXCR3-negative and CXCR3-positive naive CD8 T cells. The antigens these receptors bind are not known. TRB cDNA was prepared as libraries by UMI-labeled 5' RACE. TCRdb reprocessed the 5' RACE reads and reports one entry per CDR3 protein, with no DNA. This repertoire includes around 88,000 distinct CDR3 sequences. Study outcomes and limitations: A higher hydrophobicity marked the TRB CDR3s of CXCR3-positive naive cells versus CXCR3-negative naive cells.

Sequencing was performed on naive CXCR3+ CD8+ T cells from blood. Described subset: CD45RO-CCR7+CD27+CD95- naive CD8+ T cells expressing CXCR3 (TNR3+). The receptors shown here come from a human donor in good health. Some clones in this sample may be carry-over from other donors' samples.

The CDR3 sequence is CASTYPEGSMAGELFF. The J gene is TRBJ2-2, the V gene TRBV7-3; TCRdb's assignment of TRBD2 cannot be checked, as there is no DNA. Germline values: CDR1 SGHTA, CDR2 FQGTGA. This CDR3 region has 16 residues.

The rearrangement joins TRBV4-3 to TRBJ2-1; the D call from TCRdb, TRBD2, cannot be confirmed without DNA. The CDR3 is 17 amino acids. Germline V gene data show CDR1 as LGHNA and CDR2 as YSLEER. The CDR3: CASSHPTGTSGTGEQFF.

The chain uses TRBV28 and TRBJ2-7; checking the TCRdb D call of TRBD2 is not possible without DNA. Germline V lookup: CDR1 MDHEN, CDR2 SYDVKM. The CDR3 is made up of 14 amino acids. The CDR3 sequence is CASSLRLNSYEQYF.

This chain links TRBV25-1 with TRBJ1-2; the TRBD1 assignment by TCRdb is unverifiable without DNA. The germline CDR1 and CDR2 sequences are MGHDK and SYGVNS. The CDR3 spans 15 residues. CDR3: CASSGGLGTGYGYTF.

The V call is TRBV7-8, the J call TRBJ1-4. CDR1 is SGHVS, CDR2 FQNEAQ, per germline. The CDR3 has 13 amino acids. The CDR3 loop reads CASSPAVGEKLFF.

The genes are TRBV7-9 and TRBJ2-2; there is no DNA to check the TCRdb D call of TRBD2. There are 16 residues in the CDR3. Germline assignment: CDR1 SEHNR and CDR2 FQNEAQ (reference sequence). CDR3 amino acids: CASSLQLAGNTGELFF.

This chain uses TRBV14 with TRBJ2-7. CDR1 and CDR2 (germline): SGHDN, FVKESK. This CDR3 has 15 amino acids. The CDR3 region is CASSQGTGSSYEQYF. The full variable domain, its missing parts supplied by reference TRBV14 and TRBJ2-7, is EAGVTQFPSHSVIEKGQTVTLRCDPISGHDNLYWYRRVMGKEIKFLLHFVKESKQDESGMPNNRFLAERTGGTYSTLKVQPAELEDSGVYFCASSQGTGSSYEQYFGPGTRLTVT.

This chain connects TRBV29-1 to TRBJ2-7; lacking DNA, the TRBD1 call made by TCRdb goes unchecked. CDR1 is SQVTM and CDR2 is ANQGSEA in the germline V gene. The CDR3 totals 15 residues. The CDR3 loop reads CSVDLPGQDTYEQYF.

The gene calls are TRBV7-3 and TRBJ2-1; there is no DNA to check the TCRdb D call of TRBD1. Germline V CDR1 and CDR2: SGHTA, FQGTGA. The CDR3 contains 16 residues. This CDR3 reads CASSLSGSPSYNEQFF.

This chain uses TRBV25-1 with TRBJ1-6. This CDR3 has 13 residues. Per the germline V gene, CDR1 is MGHDK and CDR2 is SYGVNS. This CDR3 reads CASSERPNSPLHF.

The chain joins TRBV7-6 to TRBJ2-3; TCRdb indicates TRBD2, and absent DNA this call remains unverified. The germline gives CDR1 SGHVS, CDR2 FNYEAQ. The CDR3 has 14 residues. The CDR3 reads CASSAPKLADTQYF.

The chain is built from TRBV21-1 and TRBJ2-7; without DNA, the TCRdb call of TRBD2 cannot be checked. TRBV21-1 is a documented pseudogene. The CDR3 extends over 19 amino acids. Here the CDR3 reads CASSKEKKWREGPLHEQYF.

This chain links TRBV6-5 with TRBJ2-7; the D call of TRBD1 rests on TCRdb alone, since no DNA is present to check it. CDR3 length: 15 amino acids. Germline V lookup: CDR1 MNHEY, CDR2 SVGAGI. This CDR3 reads CASSYQTGTVPEQYF.

The V call is TRBV4-3, the J call TRBJ2-7; the D gene TCRdb calls, TRBD2, cannot be checked with no DNA. The CDR3 length is 16 residues. The germline V gene has CDR1 LGHNA and CDR2 YSLEER. The CDR3 sequence: CASSQDSASGGYEQYF.

The rearrangement links TRBV29-1 to TRBJ2-5; TCRdb selects TRBD2, and the lack of DNA leaves this call unchecked. In germline, CDR1 is SQVTM, CDR2 ANQGSEA. The CDR3 covers 14 residues. The CDR3 region is CSVEVWQEGVTQYF. Based on the CDR3 plus reference TRBV29-1 and TRBJ2-5, the full variable domain is SAVISQKPSRDICQRGTSLTIQCQVDSQVTMMFWYRQQPGQSLTLIATANQGSEATYESGFVIDKFPISRPNLTFSTLTVSNMSPEDSSIYLCSVEVWQEGVTQYFGPGTRLLVL.

The rearrangement joins TRBV2 to TRBJ1-2; TCRdb's assignment of TRBD1 cannot be checked, as there is no DNA. Looked up from germline, CDR1 is SNHLY and CDR2 is FYNNEI. CDR3 length: 11 amino acids. This CDR3 reads CASNGGHGYTF.

The rearrangement joins TRBV7-9 to TRBJ1-6; TCRdb returns TRBD1, unconfirmable since there is no DNA. This CDR3 contains 16 residues. The V gene's germline CDR1 is SEHNR and CDR2 FQNEAQ (reference sequence). This CDR3 reads CASRKPGWGEDSPLHF.

The V call is TRBV28, the J call TRBJ1-2; there is no DNA to check the TCRdb D call of TRBD1. Germline V gene lookup returns CDR1 MDHEN and CDR2 SYDVKM. The CDR3 has 15 residues. The CDR3 loop is CASSFRGPGIYGYTF.

The chain is built from TRBV28 and TRBJ2-7; there is no DNA to check the TCRdb D call of TRBD1. In germline, CDR1 is MDHEN, CDR2 SYDVKM. The CDR3 runs to 16 residues. CDR3 protein: CASSLLGPGASYEQYF.

The chain couples TRBV4-3 to TRBJ2-7. This CDR3 region has 15 residues. CDR1 is LGHNA and CDR2 is YSLEER in the germline V gene. The chain's CDR3 is CASSQDRSGSYEQYF.

J is TRBJ2-7 and V is TRBV7-9; the TCRdb call, TRBD1, lacks DNA for checking. In germline, CDR1 is SEHNR, CDR2 FQNEAQ (reference sequence). The CDR3 is 12 residues long. The CDR3 reads CASSLMGAEQYF. The whole variable domain, filled in from reference TRBV7-9 and TRBJ2-7, reads DTGVSQNPRHKITKRGQNVTFRCDPISEHNRLYWYRQTLGQGPEFLTYFQNEAQLEKSRLLSDRFSAERPKGSFSTLEIQRTEQGDSAMYLCASSLMGAEQYFGPGTRLTVT.

J is TRBJ2-7 and V is TRBV6-1; the TRBD1 assignment by TCRdb is unverifiable without DNA. This CDR3 region has 18 residues. Germline CDR1 is MNHNS and CDR2 is SASEGT. CDR3 protein: CASSEVGSGTGEEYEQYF.

V is TRBV2 and J is TRBJ2-1. Germline CDR1 SNHLY, CDR2 FYNNEI. The CDR3 sequence is 13 residues long. CDR3 sequence: CSSRYKNHNEQFF. Looking up the rest from reference TRBV2 and TRBJ2-1 gives the full variable domain: EPEVTQTPSHQVTQMGQEVILRCVPISNHLYFYWYRQILGQKVEFLVSFYNNEISEKSEIFDDQFSVERPDGSNFTLKIRSTKLEDSAMYFCSSRYKNHNEQFFGPGTRLTVL.

The rearrangement uses TRBV14 and TRBJ2-7; TCRdb picks TRBD1, but there is no DNA to check that call. Germline V CDR1 and CDR2: SGHDN, FVKESK. This CDR3 is 15 amino acids long. The CDR3 sequence: CASSSGQGETYEQYF.

The chain joins TRBV28 to TRBJ2-7; the TCRdb D gene call, TRBD1, has no DNA to confirm it. This CDR3 spans 14 amino acids. Germline V CDR1 and CDR2: MDHEN, SYDVKM. CDR3 sequence: CASSPGATDYEQYF.

V usage is TRBV29-1 and J usage is TRBJ2-7; there is no DNA to check the TCRdb D call of TRBD1. The germline gives CDR1 SQVTM, CDR2 ANQGSEA. This CDR3 has 14 residues. CDR3 sequence: CSVDGTGSVYEQYF.

The genes are TRBV5-1 and TRBJ2-3; no DNA is available, so the TRBD2 call from TCRdb remains unchecked. The CDR3 has 16 residues. Germline V gene sequence: CDR1 SGHRS, CDR2 YFSETQ. The CDR3 region is CASSLLGGSRTDTQYF.

The chain is built from TRBV29-1 and TRBJ2-7; TCRdb names TRBD1, which stays unverified in the absence of DNA. CDR3 size: 12 residues. The germline CDR1 and CDR2 sequences are SQVTM and ANQGSEA. The CDR3 loop reads CSVRDSRGEQYF.